This T cell receptor (beta chain) was documented in a study of T cells in Graves' hyperthyroidism and ophthalmopathy. Study as a whole: The initial diagnosis was the point when peripheral blood was collected, ahead of any treatment.

Germline CDR1 MDHEN, CDR2 SYDVKM. V lost 2 bases and J lost 7; bases outside the gene matches: 14. CDR3 length: 19 residues. Study conclusions and caveats: From stable hyperthyroidism, ophthalmopathy was separated by a 13 V-J model.

This clonotype was detected only a few times. Its specificity is unknown. Researchers amplified the TCR beta CDR3 regions from RNA transcripts. The study used the HTBI primer set for a first-round RT-PCR of the TCR CDR3. One entry per CDR3 protein, called by TCRdb with MiXCR from the multiplex PCR reads. The repertoire holds 550,000 to 800,000 distinct CDR3 sequences, with roughly 17% as singletons. The sample was blood. V and J are TRBV28 and TRBJ2-2, with 12 bases matching TRBD2. The TCR originated in a man aged 50-60 years with Graves' hyperthyroidism. The CDR3: CASSLRKFLAGGPFGELFF. The CDR3 DNA is TGTGCCAGCAGTTTACGCAAATTTCTAGCGGGAGGGCCGTTCGGGGAGCTGTTTTTT. Based on the CDR3 plus reference TRBV28 and TRBJ2-2, the full variable domain is DVKVTQSSRYLVKRTGEKVFLECVQDMDHENMFWYRQDPGLGLRLIYFSYDVKMKEKGDIPEGYSVSREKKERFSLILESASTNQTSMYLCASSLRKFLAGGPFGELFFGEGSRLTVL.